This entry is about one T cell receptor (beta chain). This specimen comes from a study of OX40 agonist ivuxolimab in advanced cancers. The V gene's germline CDR1 is MDHEN and CDR2 SYDVKM. The CDR3 extends over 12 amino acids. Between the trimmed V and J ends, which lost 6 bases and 4 bases, there was a span of 7 bases. Sequenced by immunoSEQ multiplex PCR; TCRdb stores in-frame clones only, minus some. Here the sample spans tens of thousands of clones, roughly nine tenths being singletons. The sequence derives from an adult with an advanced solid tumor such as melanoma, head and neck, liver or kidney cancer. This specimen was CD4+ or CD8+ T cells sorted from blood, taken in a trial of the OX40 agonist ivuxolimab. The chain couples TRBV28 to TRBJ1-3; D is ambiguous. The CDR3 is CASRDRGNTIYF. The CDR3 DNA follows: TGTGCCAGCAGGGATAGAGGAAACACCATATATTTT. Based on the CDR3 plus reference TRBV28 and TRBJ1-3, the full variable domain is DVKVTQSSRYLVKRTGEKVFLECVQDMDHENMFWYRQDPGLGLRLIYFSYDVKMKEKGDIPEGYSVSREKKERFSLILESASTNQTSMYLCASRDRGNTIYFGEGSWLTVV.